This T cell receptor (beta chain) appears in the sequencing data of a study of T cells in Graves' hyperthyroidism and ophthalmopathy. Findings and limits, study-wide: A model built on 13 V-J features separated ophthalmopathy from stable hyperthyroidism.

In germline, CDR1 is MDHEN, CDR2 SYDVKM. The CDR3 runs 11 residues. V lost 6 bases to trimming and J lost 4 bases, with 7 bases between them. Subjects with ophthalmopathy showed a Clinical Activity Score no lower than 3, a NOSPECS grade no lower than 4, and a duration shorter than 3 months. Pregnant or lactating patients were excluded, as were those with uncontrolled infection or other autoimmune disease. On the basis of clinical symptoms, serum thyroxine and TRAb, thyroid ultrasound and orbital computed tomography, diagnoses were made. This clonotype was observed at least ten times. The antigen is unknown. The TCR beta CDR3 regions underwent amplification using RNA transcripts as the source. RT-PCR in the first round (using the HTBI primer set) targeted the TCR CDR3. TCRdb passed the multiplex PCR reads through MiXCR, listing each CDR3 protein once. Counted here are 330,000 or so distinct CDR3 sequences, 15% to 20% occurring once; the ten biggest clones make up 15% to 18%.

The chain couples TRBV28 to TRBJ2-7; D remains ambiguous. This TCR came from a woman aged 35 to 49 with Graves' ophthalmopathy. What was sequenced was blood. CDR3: CASRVGYEQYF. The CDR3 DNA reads TGTGCCAGCAGGGTAGGGTACGAGCAGTACTTC.